The entry below describes one T cell receptor beta chain. Its antigen is unknown. This entry belongs to a study of cytomegalovirus exposure and HLA in healthy donors. General study points: Among the sequence variants, a highly shared cluster was likely an artifact of sequencing. Later analysis suggested links between common viral pathogens and several top significant clusters. Indistinguishability led to the exclusion of some V segments, TRBV6-2 and TRBV6-3 included.

V was cut by 6 bases and J by 2 bases, with 7 bases left in between. CDR3 size: 11 residues. The germline gives CDR1 DFQATT, CDR2 SNEGSKA (reference sequence). The PCR contained 60 Vbeta and 13 Jbeta primers. Authors' methods: Roughly 11 million of the 80 million or so unique TCR beta chains counted in a later analysis were shared. This table comes from immunoSEQ multiplex PCR, and its TCRdb copy is limited to in-frame clones, with some not included. The V and J calls and the clone size are those of that table, but D and trimming were determined from the DNA. The repertoire consists of some 190,000 clones, with about 80% occurring once and the leading ten covering about 1.1%.

This chain joins TRBV20-1 and TRBJ2-5; D gene unclear. The TCR was taken from a woman aged 40 to 50 in good health and CMV-seronegative. The material sequenced was PBMCs. CDR3 bases: TGCAGTGCGGAGCATCAAGAGACCCAGTACTTC. It translates to CSAEHQETQYF.